Shown below are 16 T cell receptor beta chains from a single sample sequenced in a study of CD8 T cells in ankylosing spondylitis. TCRdb fed the 5' RACE reads into MiXCR, producing one record per CDR3 protein. There are fewer than 40,000 distinct CDR3 sequences in the sample; more than 30% occur only once, and 45% to 50% lies in the top ten. The sample taken for sequencing was synovial fluid, either unsorted or a sorted T cell fraction (not recorded which). The origin of the receptors is a male donor with ankylosing spondylitis.

This clonotype was counted many times. V usage is TRBV7-9 and J usage is TRBJ1-6; 7 bases align to TRBD1. V lost 4 bases and J lost 8; bases outside the gene matches: 8. The length of the CDR3 is 15 residues. Germline V gives CDR1 SEHNR, CDR2 FQNEAQ (reference sequence). The chain's CDR3 is CASSSPTGNDSPLHF. The DNA of the CDR3 is TGTGCCAGCAGCTCCCCGACAGGGAATGATTCACCCCTCCACTTT.

There are a few counts of this clonotype. The V call is TRBV7-9, the J call TRBJ2-5, with unresolved D. There are 12 residues in the CDR3. Germline loops: CDR1 SEHNR, CDR2 FQNEAQ (reference sequence). V lost 4 bases and J 5 bases, leaving 8 bases between the germline ends. This CDR3 reads CASSWSEETQYF. The CDR3 nucleotides are TGTGCCAGCAGCTGGAGTGAGGAGACCCAGTACTTC.

This clonotype was observed at least ten times. The chain couples TRBV27 to TRBJ1-2, with TRBD1 identical over 7 bases. V dropped 7 bases and J dropped 6; count of bases not matched to a gene: 5. The CDR3 has 12 residues. The germline V gene has CDR1 MNHEY and CDR2 SMNVEV (reference sequence). This CDR3 is CASKTGSDGYTF. CDR3 nucleotides: TGTGCCAGCAAGACAGGGAGCGATGGCTACACCTTC.

V is TRBV4-1 and J is TRBJ2-1; 7 nucleotides match TRBD2. Germline V CDR1 and CDR2: MGHRA, YSYEKL. With 0 bases clipped from V and 4 bases from J, the junction kept 6 bases outside the gene matches. The CDR3 runs to 16 residues. The CDR3 sequence is CASSQDWEGLYNEQFF. The DNA for the CDR3 is TGCGCCAGCAGCCAAGATTGGGAGGGACTGTACAATGAGCAGTTCTTC.

Within the sample, this clonotype is large. J is TRBJ1-3 and V is TRBV6-6; 8 nucleotides match TRBD1. The V gene end was trimmed by 2 bases and the J gene end by 0 bases; junction bases not matched to a gene: 0. The CDR3 is 15 amino acids. From germline, CDR1 is MNHNY and CDR2 SVGAGI (reference sequence). Here the CDR3 reads CASSYTGGSGNTIYF. CDR3 DNA: TGTGCCAGCAGTTACACAGGGGGCTCTGGAAACACCATATATTTT.

This clonotype was detected once. The chain employs TRBV7-6 and TRBJ2-3; D assignment may be TRBD1 or TRBD2 (5 bases each). This CDR3 region has 13 residues. V lost 0 bases, J lost 6 bases, and 7 bases lay in between. Looked up from germline, CDR1 is SGHVS and CDR2 is FNYEAQ. CDR3 DNA: TGTGCCAGCAGCTTAGCGGGGGTGGATACGCAGTATTTT. Amino acid sequence: CASSLAGVDTQYF.

This clonotype was detected only once. This CDR3 reads CASRRSEDRVVQPQHF. The CDR3 nucleotides are TGTGCCAGCAGAAGATCCGAGGACAGGGTGGTTCAGCCCCAGCATTTT. The chain employs TRBV2 and TRBJ1-5; 8 positions match TRBD1. Trimming took 6 bases from V and 6 from J; bases not matched to a gene: 13. There are 16 residues in the CDR3. CDR1 and CDR2 (germline): SNHLY, FYNNEI.

This clonotype appeared a few times. This chain joins TRBV5-1 and TRBJ1-6; 8 bases line up with TRBD1. Looked up from germline, CDR1 is SGHRS and CDR2 is YFSETQ. The CDR3 has 13 residues. V was pared by 5 bases and J by 10 bases, with 5 bases of the junction left unmatched. CDR3 in amino acids: CASRDRDFSPLHF. DNA for the CDR3: TGCGCCAGCAGGGACAGGGACTTCTCACCCCTCCACTTT.

This chain joins TRBV7-9 and TRBJ2-1, with TRBD2 matching 7 bases. The germline V gene has CDR1 SEHNR and CDR2 FQNEAQ (reference sequence). This CDR3 is built from 11 residues. Trimming took 11 bases from V and 12 from J; bases not matched to a gene: 10. DNA for the CDR3: TGTGCCGGCCAAAGCGGGATTGCGCAGTTCTTC. Its protein product is CAGQSGIAQFF.

The rearrangement uses TRBV12-3 or TRBV12-4 and TRBJ2-1, with D tentatively TRBD1 (6 bases). The CDR3 loop spans 12 amino acids. V gave up 1 base and J gave up 12 bases, with 10 bases separating them. The CDR3 bases are TGTGCCAGCAGTTTAGGGGGGCTGGGGCAGTTCTTC. It codes for CASSLGGLGQFF.

The chain combines TRBV20-1 with TRBJ1-1; D not certain. The length of the CDR3 is 14 residues. Trimming removed 3 bases at V and 0 bases at J, with 11 bases between. Germline V gene lookup returns CDR1 DFQATT and CDR2 SNEGSKA (reference sequence). Written as DNA, the CDR3 is TGCAGTGCTAGCGGGGAAGAATTGAACACTGAAGCTTTCTTT. It translates to CSASGEELNTEAFF.

Only a few counts were recorded for this clonotype. J is TRBJ1-2 and V is TRBV4-2, with 9 bases aligning to TRBD1. Germline V gives CDR1 LGHNA, CDR2 YNFKEQ. CDR3 length: 18 amino acids. V dropped 4 bases and J dropped 0; count of bases not matched to a gene: 12. As DNA, the CDR3 is TGTGCCAGCAGCCCGTGGGACAGGGTGCCCCTAGCTAACTATGGCTACACCTTC. The encoded protein is CASSPWDRVPLANYGYTF.

The chain combines TRBV15 with TRBJ1-2; 9 bases map to TRBD1. V gave up 1 base and J gave up 7 bases; unmatched junction bases: 7. From germline, CDR1 is LNHNV and CDR2 YYDKDF (reference sequence). The CDR3 runs 15 residues. The CDR3 protein is CATSRGHRDRVGYTF. Written as DNA, the CDR3 is TGTGCCACCAGCAGAGGCCACCGGGACAGGGTTGGCTACACCTTC.

This clonotype was observed a few times. CDR3 DNA: TGTGCCAGCAGCGTAGCACAGGGCTACACCTTC. Amino acids: CASSVAQGYTF. The chain combines TRBV9 with TRBJ1-2; D unclear. CDR3 length: 11 residues. The germline CDR1 and CDR2 sequences are SGDLS and YYNGEE. Trimming removed 0 bases at V and 8 bases at J, with 5 bases between.

The chain joins TRBV20-1 to TRBJ2-1, with D possibly matching TRBD1 (5 bases). Germline CDR1 reads DFQATT; CDR2 reads SNEGSKA (reference sequence). Trimming took 0 bases from V and 0 from J, leaving 9 bases between them. The CDR3 runs to 15 residues. DNA for the CDR3: TGCAGTGCTAGAGATGGGGCAAGCTCCTACAATGAGCAGTTCTTC. Its translation: CSARDGASSYNEQFF.

This sequence joins TRBV7-1 and TRBJ1-1, with a possible D match to TRBD1 (5 bases). TRBV7-1 is noted as an ORF with a role that remains uncertain. With 4 bases removed from V and 3 bases from J, the gap between germline ends came to 27 bases. The CDR3 is 19 residues long. DNA for the CDR3: TGTGCCAGCAGCTTGGAAGGGGACTATATGAGGTCCCTCTACACTGAAGCTTTCTTT. Translating it yields CASSLEGDYMRSLYTEAFF.